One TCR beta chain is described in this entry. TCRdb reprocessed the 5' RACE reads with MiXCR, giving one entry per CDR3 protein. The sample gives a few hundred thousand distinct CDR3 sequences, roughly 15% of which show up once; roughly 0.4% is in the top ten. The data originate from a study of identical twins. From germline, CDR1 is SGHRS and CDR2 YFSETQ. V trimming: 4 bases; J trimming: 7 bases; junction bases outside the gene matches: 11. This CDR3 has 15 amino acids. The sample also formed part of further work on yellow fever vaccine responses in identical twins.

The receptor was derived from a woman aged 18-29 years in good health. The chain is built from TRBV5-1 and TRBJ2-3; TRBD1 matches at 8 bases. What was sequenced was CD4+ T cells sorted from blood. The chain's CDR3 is CASSPPPDRVNTQYF. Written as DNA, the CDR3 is TGCGCCAGCAGCCCACCTCCGGACAGGGTAAATACGCAGTATTTT.